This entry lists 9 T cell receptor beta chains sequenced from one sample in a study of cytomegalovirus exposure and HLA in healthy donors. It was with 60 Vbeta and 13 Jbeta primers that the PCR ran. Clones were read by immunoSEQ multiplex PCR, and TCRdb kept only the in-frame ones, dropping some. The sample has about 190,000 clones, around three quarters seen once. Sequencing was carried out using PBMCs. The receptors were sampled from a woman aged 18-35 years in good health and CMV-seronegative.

The CDR3 DNA reads TGTGCCAGCTGCACCGGACAGGGGGCGACCACCTTC. Translating gives CASCTGQGATTF. The genes are TRBV28 and TRBJ1-2; 11 positions agree with TRBD1. The CDR3 extends over 12 amino acids. Losses at the gene ends were 8 bases for V and 13 bases for J; bases not matched to a gene: 9. Germline loops: CDR1 MDHEN, CDR2 SYDVKM.

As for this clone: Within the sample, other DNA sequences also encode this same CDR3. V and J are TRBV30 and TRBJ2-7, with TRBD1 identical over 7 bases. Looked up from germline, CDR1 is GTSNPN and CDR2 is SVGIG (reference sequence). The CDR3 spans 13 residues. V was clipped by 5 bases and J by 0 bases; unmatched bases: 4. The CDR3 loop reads CAWSGTVSYEQYF. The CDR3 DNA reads TGTGCCTGGTCCGGGACAGTCTCCTACGAGCAGTACTTC.

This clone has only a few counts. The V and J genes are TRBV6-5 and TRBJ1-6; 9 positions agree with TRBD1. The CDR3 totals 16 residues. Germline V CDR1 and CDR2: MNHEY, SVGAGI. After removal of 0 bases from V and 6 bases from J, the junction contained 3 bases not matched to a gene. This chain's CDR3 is CASSYSTGGFNSPLHF. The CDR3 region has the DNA TGTGCCAGCAGTTACTCGACAGGGGGTTTTAATTCACCCCTCCACTTT.

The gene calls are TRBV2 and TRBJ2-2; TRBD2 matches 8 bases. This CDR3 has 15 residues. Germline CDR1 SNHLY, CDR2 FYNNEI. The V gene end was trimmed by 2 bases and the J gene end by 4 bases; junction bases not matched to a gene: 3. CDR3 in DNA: TGTGCCAGCAGTGAACTAGCGGGTGGCACCGGGGAGCTGTTTTTT. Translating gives CASSELAGGTGELFF.

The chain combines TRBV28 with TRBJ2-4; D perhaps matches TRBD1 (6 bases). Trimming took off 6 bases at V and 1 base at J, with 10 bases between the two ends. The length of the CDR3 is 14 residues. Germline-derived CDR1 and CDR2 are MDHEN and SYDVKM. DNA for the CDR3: TGTGCCAGCAGAGGGGGATTTGCCAAAAACATTCAGTACTTC. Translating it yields CASRGGFAKNIQYF.

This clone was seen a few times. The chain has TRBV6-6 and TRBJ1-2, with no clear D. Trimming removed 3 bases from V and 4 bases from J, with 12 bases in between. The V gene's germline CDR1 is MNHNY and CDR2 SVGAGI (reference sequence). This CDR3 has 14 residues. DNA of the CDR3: TGTGCCAGCAGTTATGGTCGACTACCCTATGGCTACACCTTC. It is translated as CASSYGRLPYGYTF.

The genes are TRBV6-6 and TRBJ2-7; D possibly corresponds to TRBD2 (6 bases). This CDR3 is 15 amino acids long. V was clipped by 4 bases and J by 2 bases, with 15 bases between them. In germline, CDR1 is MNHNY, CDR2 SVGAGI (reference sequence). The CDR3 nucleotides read TGTGCCAGCAGTTCACCGGAGGGTCTTACCTACGAGCAGTACTTC. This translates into CASSSPEGLTYEQYF.

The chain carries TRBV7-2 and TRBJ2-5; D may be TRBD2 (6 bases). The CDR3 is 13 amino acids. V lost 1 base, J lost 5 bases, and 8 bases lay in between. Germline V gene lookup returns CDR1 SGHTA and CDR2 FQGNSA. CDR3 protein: CASSLVREETQYF. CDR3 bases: TGTGCCAGCAGCTTAGTTCGGGAGGAGACCCAGTACTTC.

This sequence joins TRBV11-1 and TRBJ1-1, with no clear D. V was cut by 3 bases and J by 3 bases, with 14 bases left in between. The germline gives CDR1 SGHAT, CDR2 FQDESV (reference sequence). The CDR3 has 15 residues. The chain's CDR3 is CASSFYKDTDTEAFF. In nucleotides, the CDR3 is TGTGCCAGCAGCTTCTACAAGGATACAGACACTGAAGCTTTCTTT.